These 3 T cell receptor beta chains originate from one sample sequenced in a study of cytomegalovirus exposure and HLA in healthy donors. Measured with immunoSEQ multiplex PCR; TCRdb has only the in-frame clones, and not every one. The table shows fewer than 100,000 clones, with approximately 93% occurring only once. Sequencing was carried out using PBMCs. Receptors were obtained from a woman aged 18-35 years in good health and CMV-seropositive.

This sequence joins TRBV28 and TRBJ2-1; D perhaps matches TRBD2 (5 bases). Per the germline V gene, CDR1 is MDHEN and CDR2 is SYDVKM. Between the trimmed V and J ends, which lost 2 bases and 14 bases, there was a span of 19 bases. The CDR3 is 14 amino acids. The DNA for the CDR3 is TGTGCCAGCAGTTTAGAACAAAATGCGGGTTCGGAGTTCTTC. The encoded protein is CASSLEQNAGSEFF.

This chain links TRBV4-1 with TRBJ2-7; 10 nucleotides agree with TRBD2. The CDR3 contains 19 residues. Trimming at V came to 0 bases and at J to 0 bases, leaving 11 bases not matched to a gene. Looked up from germline, CDR1 is MGHRA and CDR2 is YSYEKL. This chain's CDR3 is CASSQDWASGGPSSYEQYF. CDR3 DNA: TGCGCCAGCAGCCAAGATTGGGCTAGCGGGGGCCCTAGCTCCTACGAGCAGTACTTC.

The V call is TRBV6-1, the J call TRBJ1-2; D gene unclear. The germline CDR1 and CDR2 sequences are MNHNS and SASEGT. CDR3 size: 14 residues. The V and J ends lost 2 bases and 7 bases respectively, with 14 bases between them. The CDR3 region has the DNA TGTGCCAGCAGTGAAACTAATGCATTATCTGGCTACACCTTC. Its translation is CASSETNALSGYTF.